This TCR beta chain is from a study of blood T cell repertoires in COVID-19. Study background: Samples of COVID-19 (acute and convalescent) were obtained from the United States, Italy and Spain.

Which cohort a participant joined came from the clinical history participants gave. The method was immunoSEQ multiplex PCR; TCRdb's version includes in-frame clones alone and lacks a portion of them. Of around 400,000 clones in the sample, about four fifths were seen once. CDR3 length: 13 amino acids. From germline, CDR1 is MNHEY and CDR2 SVGAGI. V dropped 6 bases and J dropped 3 bases, with 11 bases sitting between them. The receptor was isolated from a woman aged 45-60 years who had recovered from COVID-19. The rearrangement links TRBV6-5 to TRBJ1-1; tentatively, D is TRBD1 (5 bases). The sequencing input was PBMCs or T cells enriched from blood (not recorded which). CDR3 amino acids: CASRGSRDTEAFF. For the CDR3, the DNA is TGTGCCAGCAGGGGTTCCAGGGACACTGAAGCTTTCTTT.